This entry concerns a single TCR beta chain. What it binds is not known. Sequencing was performed with immunoSEQ multiplex PCR; in TCRdb, only in-frame clones are kept and a portion is missing. The sample holds about 94,000 clones, about 88% seen once. V lost 4 bases and J lost 10; bases outside the gene matches: 4. This CDR3 has 12 amino acids. Germline lookup yields CDR1 MNHNY and CDR2 SVGAGI (reference sequence). These data come from a study of T cell responses to AZD1222 COVID-19 vaccine. Whole-study findings and limits: Increased Spike-specific TCR breadth and depth were observed after two AZD1222 doses. Just a handful of AZD1222 recipients tested seropositive at baseline. Spike-wide vaccine-associated CD4 TCRs dominated at 160-218 and 743-854.

This receptor was taken from an adult in good health. The J gene is TRBJ1-1, the V gene TRBV6-6, with TRBD1 matching 9 bases. The sequenced sample was peripheral blood, obtained on day 0 of AZD1222 vaccination. The CDR3 spells CASSLQGARAFF. The DNA of the CDR3 is TGTGCCAGCAGTTTACAGGGGGCGCGAGCTTTCTTT.